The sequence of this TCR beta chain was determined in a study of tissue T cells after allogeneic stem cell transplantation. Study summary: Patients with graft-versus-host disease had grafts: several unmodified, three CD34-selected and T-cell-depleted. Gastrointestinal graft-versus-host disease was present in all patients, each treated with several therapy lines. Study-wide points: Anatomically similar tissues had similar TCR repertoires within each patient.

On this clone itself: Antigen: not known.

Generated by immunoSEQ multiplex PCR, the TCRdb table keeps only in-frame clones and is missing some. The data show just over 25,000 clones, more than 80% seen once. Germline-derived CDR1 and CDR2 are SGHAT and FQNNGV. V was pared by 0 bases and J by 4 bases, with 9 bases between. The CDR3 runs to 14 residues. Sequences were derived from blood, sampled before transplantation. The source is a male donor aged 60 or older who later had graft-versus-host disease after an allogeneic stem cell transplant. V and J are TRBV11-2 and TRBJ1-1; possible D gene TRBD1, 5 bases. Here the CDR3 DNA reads TGTGCCAGCAGCTTAGAGTACGGGGGCACTGAAGCTTTCTTT. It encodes CASSLEYGGTEAFF.